The 13 T cell receptor beta chains below come from one sample, sequenced in a study of T-cell memory formation after mild COVID-19. A single record per CDR3 protein comes from TCRdb applying MiXCR to the 5' RACE reads. The repertoire holds 120,000 to 150,000 distinct CDR3 sequences, with 15% to 20% as singletons. The sequencing input was PBMCs or a T cell subset sorted from them (not recorded which). The receptors shown here come from an adult woman who had mild COVID-19 (a few samples of this study predate the infection). Cell type and time point are not known.

This clonotype has more than one count but fewer than ten. The chain joins TRBV20-1 to TRBJ1-1; 7 bases fit TRBD1. The CDR3 runs to 13 residues. The trim removed 5 bases at V and 11 bases at J, leaving 14 bases unmatched. CDR1 DFQATT and CDR2 SNEGSKA come from the germline V gene (reference sequence). CDR3 protein: CSARQGLFQPAFF. As DNA, the CDR3 is TGCAGTGCTCGACAGGGTCTTTTTCAACCGGCTTTCTTT.

This clonotype was picked up many times. The V and J genes are TRBV27 and TRBJ2-2; 7 bases are shared with TRBD1. The CDR3 loop spans 16 amino acids. Looked up from germline, CDR1 is MNHEY and CDR2 is SMNVEV (reference sequence). J lost 0 bases, V lost 5 bases, and 6 bases had no gene match. CDR3 region: CASSDRAGTNTGELFF. Written as DNA, the CDR3 is TGTGCCAGCAGTGACAGGGCTGGTACGAACACCGGGGAGCTGTTTTTT.

The chain joins TRBV11-2 to TRBJ1-1; no clear D. The length of the CDR3 is 12 residues. V was trimmed by 5 bases and J by 1 base, leaving 5 bases between them. Germline CDR1 and CDR2: SGHAT and FQNNGV. CDR3 region: CASSQRNTEAFF. CDR3 nucleotides: TGTGCCAGCAGCCAAAGGAACACTGAAGCTTTCTTT.

This clonotype was found a few times. V usage is TRBV6-1 and J usage is TRBJ2-1; TRBD2 agrees at 7 bases. The CDR3 consists of 17 residues. Germline CDR1 is MNHNS and CDR2 is SASEGT. V dropped 4 bases and J dropped 2; count of bases not matched to a gene: 11. The CDR3 DNA sequence: TGTGCCAGCAGTGTCCTTGGCGGGAGTGTCCCCTACAATGAGCAGTTCTTC. Amino acid sequence: CASSVLGGSVPYNEQFF.

This chain uses TRBV7-2 with TRBJ2-2; D not resolved. The V gene lost 4 bases and the J gene lost 5 bases, with 5 bases spanning the gap. The CDR3 runs to 12 residues. Germline V CDR1 and CDR2: SGHTA, FQGNSA. The CDR3 protein is CASSSRTGELFF. As DNA, the CDR3 is TGTGCCAGCAGCTCACGAACCGGGGAGCTGTTTTTT. The complete variable domain, with remaining parts taken from reference TRBV7-2 and TRBJ2-2, reads GAGVSQSPSNKVTEKGKDVELRCDPISGHTALYWYRQSLGQGLEFLIYFQGNSAPDKSGLPSDRFSAERTGGSVSTLTIQRTQQEDSAVYLCASSSRTGELFFGEGSRLTVL.

The CDR3 here is CSASPGTDNSPLHF. The CDR3 nucleotides are TGCAGTGCTAGTCCCGGGACAGATAATTCACCCCTCCACTTT. The V gene is TRBV20-1, the J gene TRBJ1-6, with 7 bases identical to TRBD1. This CDR3 has 14 amino acids. The V gene end was trimmed by 3 bases and the J gene end by 5 bases; junction bases not matched to a gene: 4. The germline V gene encodes CDR1 DFQATT and CDR2 SNEGSKA (reference sequence).

This clonotype came up many times. This chain connects TRBV20-1 to TRBJ1-2; 9 bases match TRBD1. The CDR3 loop spans 14 amino acids. Germline assignment: CDR1 DFQATT and CDR2 SNEGSKA (reference sequence). Germline trimming cut 6 bases from V and 4 bases from J; bases unmatched to any gene: 9. CDR3: CSAQGQGISYGYTF. In DNA form, the CDR3 reads TGCAGTGCGCAGGGACAGGGAATCTCCTATGGCTACACCTTC.

The J gene is TRBJ1-2, the V gene TRBV7-2; TRBD1 agrees at 9 bases. The trim removed 4 bases at V and 4 bases at J, leaving 4 bases unmatched. The germline V gene has CDR1 SGHTA and CDR2 FQGNSA. The CDR3 is made up of 14 amino acids. CDR3 in DNA: TGTGCCAGCAGCTCGGACAGGGGACCCTATGGCTACACCTTC. Translation gives CASSSDRGPYGYTF.

The chain couples TRBV15 to TRBJ1-1; 8 nucleotides match TRBD1. Germline assignment: CDR1 LNHNV and CDR2 YYDKDF (reference sequence). The CDR3 has 13 residues. J gave up 4 bases and V 5 bases, and 3 bases lay outside the gene matches. The CDR3 region has the DNA TGTGCCACCAGCGAACAGGGGGGCACTGAAGCTTTCTTT. Residues: CATSEQGGTEAFF.

There are a few counts of this clonotype. The gene calls are TRBV4-3 and TRBJ2-4; D is possibly TRBD1 (6 bases). Germline V gene lookup returns CDR1 LGHNA and CDR2 YSLEER. Trimming cost V 1 base and J 7 bases, with 14 bases left between them. This CDR3 contains 15 residues. The DNA of the CDR3 is TGCGCCAGCAGCCAAGTTTCCAGGGGCTTGAACATTCAGTACTTC. Its translation: CASSQVSRGLNIQYF.

This chain links TRBV9 with TRBJ2-7; 8 nucleotides align to TRBD2. J was trimmed by 7 bases and V by 3 bases; bases with no gene match: 15. The CDR3 is made up of 16 amino acids. CDR1 and CDR2 (germline): SGDLS, YYNGEE. The DNA for the CDR3 is TGTGCCAGCAGCGCCCAGTTTTTGGGCGGGAGGAGGGAGCAGTACTTC. As protein: CASSAQFLGGRREQYF. Full variable domain (rest looked up from reference TRBV9 and TRBJ2-7): DSGVTQTPKHLITATGQRVTLRCSPRSGDLSVYWYQQSLDQGLQFLIQYYNGEERAKGNILERFSAQQFPDLHSELNLSSLELGDSALYFCASSAQFLGGRREQYFGPGTRLTVT.

This clonotype was counted only a few times. The rearrangement uses TRBV7-8 and TRBJ1-2; D is unresolved. Germline lookup yields CDR1 SGHVS and CDR2 FQNEAQ. The V end lost 5 bases, the J end lost 4 bases, and 17 bases lay between the germline ends. There are 15 residues in the CDR3. The CDR3 sequence: CASSERALPGYGYTF. DNA of the CDR3: TGTGCCAGCAGCGAACGGGCTCTACCGGGCTATGGCTACACCTTC.

V usage is TRBV3-1 and J usage is TRBJ2-7; D remains ambiguous. Germline lookup yields CDR1 LGHDT and CDR2 YNNKEL (reference sequence). Trimming stripped 1 base from V and 3 bases from J, with 10 bases between. The CDR3 contains 14 residues. The CDR3 loop reads CASSQGVGLYEQYF. The CDR3, as DNA: TGTGCCAGCAGCCAAGGCGTAGGGCTCTACGAGCAGTACTTC.